Included here is one TCR beta chain sequence, with context. What it recognizes is unknown. The data belong to a study of T cell responses to AZD1222 COVID-19 vaccine. Clones were sequenced by immunoSEQ multiplex PCR, and TCRdb holds only the in-frame ones, with some missing. The sample has 100,000 to 150,000 clones, 85% to 95% seen once. Looked up from germline, CDR1 is MRHNA and CDR2 is SNTAGT. V shed 6 bases and J 4 bases; nucleotides not matched to a gene: 8. CDR3 length: 14 amino acids. The study's findings and limits: Most donors were white British and more were female, and clonal diversity was possibly underestimated. Baseline seropositives among AZD1222 recipients totaled only 5 to 7.

This sample comprised peripheral blood, obtained 28 days after the second AZD1222 dose. This sequence joins TRBV6-4 and TRBJ1-1; 7 bases align to TRBD1. The source is an adult who received the AZD1222 COVID-19 vaccine. This CDR3 is CASRRPQGITEAFF. CDR3 in DNA: TGTGCCAGCAGGAGACCACAGGGGATCACTGAAGCTTTCTTT.